This TCR beta chain emerged from a study of naive and memory T cell subsets. General observations from the study: Gini index rose across naive, CM, EM and EMRA in CD4 and CD8. A few larger clonotypes appeared in naive repertoires, especially CD8, possibly memory cells re-expressing CD45RA. In naive cells, over 95% of TCR sequences were seen only once.

The CDR3 is 14 residues long. Germline loops: CDR1 MNHEY, CDR2 SMNVEV (reference sequence). With 2 bases removed from V and 5 bases from J, the gap between germline ends came to 10 bases. As to this clonotype: As yet, its antigen is unknown.

The beta constant-region primer was an equimolar mix of two oligonucleotides covering TRBC1 and TRBC2. Four rounds of PCR amplified the ligated cDNA using nested alpha and beta constant-region primers plus SP2. TCRdb re-called the UMI-ligation and nested PCR reads through MiXCR, storing one row per CDR3 protein. Here the sample spans fewer than 150,000 distinct CDR3 sequences, approximately 21% being singletons. The sequenced material came from naive CD8+ T cells from blood. The origin of this receptor is a human donor in good health. This rearrangement joins TRBV27 to TRBJ2-1; tentative D call: TRBD2 (5 bases). CDR3 protein: CASSLPDYHNEQFF. The CDR3, as DNA: TGTGCCAGCAGTTTACCAGACTACCACAATGAGCAGTTCTTC.